These 25 T cell receptor beta chains came from one sample sequenced in a study of blood T cell repertoires in COVID-19. Sequencing was performed with immunoSEQ multiplex PCR; in TCRdb, only in-frame clones are kept and a portion is missing. Of roughly 150,000 clones listed, 70% to 90% are singletons. Source material: peripheral blood. Receptors originate from an elderly woman with COVID-19, enrolled during active disease.

V and J are TRBV7-9 and TRBJ1-6; D possibly corresponds to TRBD1 (6 bases). Per the germline V gene, CDR1 is SEHNR and CDR2 is FQNEAQ (reference sequence). The CDR3 length is 15 residues. Trimming took 6 bases from V and 7 from J, leaving 16 bases between them. The CDR3, as DNA: TGTGCCAGCAGTCTAGGGGGAGGGAGGAATTCACCCCTCCACTTT. This gives the protein CASSLGGGRNSPLHF.

The V call is TRBV7-2, the J call TRBJ1-4; tentatively, D is TRBD1 (6 bases). The CDR3 extends over 15 amino acids. Trimming pared 5 bases from V and 7 bases from J, leaving 17 bases between. Germline V gives CDR1 SGHTA, CDR2 FQGNSA. The CDR3 here is CASSPPREGGEKLFF. The CDR3 region has the DNA TGTGCCAGCAGCCCTCCCAGGGAAGGGGGTGAAAAACTGTTTTTT.

V and J are TRBV7-3 and TRBJ2-7; tentative D call: TRBD2 (6 bases). This CDR3 is built from 14 residues. V was shortened by 2 bases and J by 10 bases, with 18 bases between the two germline ends. The germline CDR1 and CDR2 sequences are SGHTA and FQGTGA. The CDR3: CASSLDPKGGKQYF. CDR3 sequence (DNA): TGTGCCAGCAGCTTAGACCCAAAGGGCGGGAAACAGTACTTC.

The chain links TRBV21-1 to TRBJ1-5. TRBV21-1 is deemed a pseudogene. CDR3 size: 12 residues. The CDR3 spells CATGGAGRPQHF. In nucleotides, the CDR3 is TGTGCCACCGGGGGGGCGGGCCGGCCCCAGCATTTT.

The chain carries TRBV2 and TRBJ2-1; the match to TRBD2 covers 13 bases. Germline values: CDR1 SNHLY, CDR2 FYNNEI. The CDR3 extends over 15 amino acids. Trimming removed 4 bases from V and 9 bases from J; junction bases left unmatched: 6. CDR3 bases: TGTGCCAGCAGTGCCGGGACTAGCGGGATCGGTGAGCAGTTCTTC. The encoded protein is CASSAGTSGIGEQFF.

V is TRBV5-1 and J is TRBJ2-7, with D possibly matching TRBD1 (6 bases). The CDR3 covers 15 residues. In germline, CDR1 is SGHRS, CDR2 YFSETQ. V was trimmed by 0 bases and J by 3 bases, leaving 13 bases between them. CDR3 nucleotides: TGCGCCAGCAGCTTGGCAACAGGGATCCTCTACGAGCAGTACTTC. Residues: CASSLATGILYEQYF.

The rearrangement joins TRBV4-1 to TRBJ2-2; weak D call: TRBD1 (5 bases). CDR1 MGHRA and CDR2 YSYEKL come from the germline V gene. V dropped 1 base and J dropped 5 bases, with 14 bases sitting between them. The CDR3 runs to 16 residues. CDR3 amino acids: CASSQGQAGWTGELFF. The CDR3 DNA reads as TGCGCCAGCAGCCAAGGTCAGGCAGGGTGGACCGGGGAGCTGTTTTTT.

The J gene is TRBJ1-1, the V gene TRBV29-1; 7 bases map to TRBD1. Looked up from germline, CDR1 is SQVTM and CDR2 is ANQGSEA. With V trimmed by 4 bases and J by 4 bases, 3 bases remained unmatched. The CDR3 loop spans 12 amino acids. The CDR3: CSVGQGGTEAFF. The DNA of the CDR3 is TGCAGCGTTGGGCAGGGGGGCACTGAAGCTTTCTTT.

This clone showed up just a few times. V and J are TRBV19 and TRBJ1-2; a possible D gene is TRBD1 (5 bases). Per germline, CDR1 LNHDA and CDR2 SQIVND (reference sequence). The CDR3 spans 16 residues. V was cut by 1 base and J by 6 bases, with 18 bases left in between. The CDR3 loop is CASSIGQGRIGNGYTF. CDR3 nucleotide sequence: TGTGCCAGTAGTATAGGGCAGGGAAGGATCGGCAATGGCTACACCTTC.

The chain combines TRBV3-1 (or the pseudogene TRBV3-2) with TRBJ2-1, with D possibly TRBD2 on 6 matching bases. The germline V gene encodes CDR1 LGHDT and CDR2 YNNKEL (reference sequence). Trimming cost V 3 bases and J 7 bases, with 10 bases left between them. CDR3 size: 13 residues. The CDR3 here is CASSHLLANEQFF. As DNA, the CDR3 is TGTGCCAGCAGCCATTTGCTAGCGAATGAGCAGTTCTTC.

V is TRBV29-1 and J is TRBJ1-2; no reliable D call. Trimming cost V 4 bases and J 2 bases, with 11 bases left between them. Germline V gene sequence: CDR1 SQVTM, CDR2 ANQGSEA. The CDR3 totals 13 residues. This chain's CDR3 is CSVAGSTNYGYTF. Written as DNA, the CDR3 is TGCAGCGTTGCTGGATCGACAAACTATGGCTACACCTTC.

This chain uses TRBV27 with TRBJ1-1, with 9 bases lining up with TRBD1. Trimming took 7 bases from V and 1 from J; bases not matched to a gene: 7. From germline, CDR1 is MNHEY and CDR2 SMNVEV (reference sequence). There are 15 residues in the CDR3. The DNA of the CDR3 is TGTGCCAGCACTAGGTGGGACAGGGCGAACACTGAAGCTTTCTTT. Protein sequence: CASTRWDRANTEAFF.

The chain recombines TRBV5-1 with TRBJ2-7, with TRBD1 matching over 10 bases. CDR1 and CDR2 (germline): SGHRS, YFSETQ. After removal of 4 bases from V and 5 bases from J, the junction contained 9 bases not matched to a gene. The CDR3 has 15 residues. The CDR3 reads CASSPGTGVFHEQYF. The DNA of the CDR3 is TGCGCCAGCAGCCCAGGGACAGGGGTCTTCCACGAGCAGTACTTC. Full variable domain (remainder filled in from reference TRBV5-1 and TRBJ2-7): KAGVTQTPRYLIKTRGQQVTLSCSPISGHRSVSWYQQTPGQGLQFLFEYFSETQRNKGNFPGRFSGRQFSNSRSEMNVSTLELGDSALYLCASSPGTGVFHEQYFGPGTRLTVT.

V usage is TRBV2 and J usage is TRBJ1-2; perhaps TRBD1 as D (6 bases). Germline lookup yields CDR1 SNHLY and CDR2 FYNNEI. The CDR3 has 13 amino acids. Trimming removed 1 base at V and 8 bases at J, with 11 bases between. CDR3 DNA: TGTGCCAGCAGTGAAGACAGGGTGCAGGGCTACACCTTC. It is translated as CASSEDRVQGYTF.

This clone was observed a single time. V gene TRBV11-2 combines with J gene TRBJ2-5, with D perhaps TRBD1 (6 bases). Germline-derived CDR1 and CDR2 are SGHAT and FQNNGV. V gave up 5 bases and J gave up 0 bases, with 13 bases separating them. The CDR3 totals 15 residues. The CDR3 DNA is TGTGCCAGCAGCCCCGGGACACTGTACCAAGAGACCCAGTACTTC. Its translation is CASSPGTLYQETQYF.

As to this clone: Other nucleotide sequences in the sample specify the same CDR3. This sequence joins TRBV20-1 and TRBJ2-1; D not resolved. V lost 6 bases and J lost 6, with 6 bases in between. Looked up from germline, CDR1 is DFQATT and CDR2 is SNEGSKA (reference sequence). This CDR3 comprises 10 residues. CDR3 sequence (DNA): TGCAGTGCCCTCGGCAATGAGCAGTTCTTC. As protein: CSALGNEQFF.

The chain employs TRBV11-2 and TRBJ2-5; 10 nucleotides line up with TRBD2. The trim removed 1 base at V and 4 bases at J, leaving 0 bases unmatched. The CDR3 runs 14 residues. Germline values: CDR1 SGHAT, CDR2 FQNNGV. This chain's CDR3 is CASSLGLAGETQYF. Here the CDR3 DNA reads TGTGCCAGCAGCTTAGGACTAGCGGGAGAGACCCAGTACTTC.

The CDR3 bases are TGCGCCAGCAGCTTCCCCAATGGGGGGTCGTACACCGGGGAGCTGTTTTTT. Protein product: CASSFPNGGSYTGELFF. The chain joins TRBV5-1 to TRBJ2-2; D may be TRBD2 (6 bases). The CDR3 is 17 amino acids. Trimming took 2 bases from V and 3 from J, leaving 17 bases between them. The germline V gene encodes CDR1 SGHRS and CDR2 YFSETQ.

The chain carries TRBV19 and TRBJ2-7; D not certain. CDR1 is LNHDA, CDR2 SQIVND, per germline (reference sequence). The CDR3 runs to 13 residues. V shed 6 bases and J shed 1 base, with 10 bases lying between them. CDR3: CASSSAQSYEQYF. As DNA, the CDR3 is TGTGCCAGTAGCTCGGCACAGTCCTACGAGCAGTACTTC.

The genes are TRBV27 and TRBJ2-7; 9 nucleotides line up with TRBD2. CDR1 and CDR2 (germline): MNHEY, SMNVEV (reference sequence). The V gene end was trimmed by 0 bases and the J gene end by 4 bases; junction bases not matched to a gene: 4. This CDR3 comprises 15 residues. The CDR3 region is CASSLSFSGSYEQYF. CDR3 DNA sequence: TGTGCCAGCAGTTTATCGTTTAGCGGGAGTTACGAGCAGTACTTC.

In its sample, this clone was seen a few times. The genes are TRBV6-5 and TRBJ2-1; D perhaps matches TRBD1 (5 bases). The CDR3 loop spans 14 amino acids. Germline CDR1 is MNHEY and CDR2 is SVGAGI. The V gene lost 2 bases and the J gene lost 8 bases, with 13 bases spanning the gap. CDR3 residues: CASSYDSPVYEQFF. The DNA for the CDR3 is TGTGCCAGCAGTTACGACAGTCCCGTCTATGAGCAGTTCTTC.

Here the CDR3 reads CASRETAYEQYF. The CDR3 DNA reads as TGTGCCAGCAGGGAGACGGCCTACGAGCAGTACTTC. This chain connects TRBV2 to TRBJ2-7; D uncertain. V shed 6 bases and J shed 2 bases, with 8 bases lying between them. The CDR3 is 12 residues long. Germline CDR1 and CDR2: SNHLY and FYNNEI.

V and J are TRBV2 and TRBJ2-3; D is unresolved. In germline, CDR1 is SNHLY, CDR2 FYNNEI. The CDR3 runs to 14 residues. V gave up 1 base and J gave up 2 bases, with 7 bases separating them. The CDR3 coding sequence is TGTGCCAGCAGTGAAGACAAGTTCACAGATACGCAGTATTTT. It codes for CASSEDKFTDTQYF. The full variable domain, rest sourced from reference TRBV2 and TRBJ2-3, is EPEVTQTPSHQVTQMGQEVILRCVPISNHLYFYWYRQILGQKVEFLVSFYNNEISEKSEIFDDQFSVERPDGSNFTLKIRSTKLEDSAMYFCASSEDKFTDTQYFGPGTRLTVL.

The chain uses TRBV15 and TRBJ2-1; 10 positions match TRBD2. V was clipped by 0 bases and J by 14 bases; unmatched bases: 7. The germline V gene has CDR1 LNHNV and CDR2 YYDKDF (reference sequence). The CDR3 is made up of 14 amino acids. The chain's CDR3 is CATSRDTSGMRKFF. The CDR3 DNA reads as TGTGCCACCAGCAGAGATACTAGCGGGATGCGAAAGTTCTTC. Full variable domain (outside the CDR3, taken from reference TRBV15 and TRBJ2-1): DAMVIQNPRYQVTQFGKPVTLSCSQTLNHNVMYWYQQKSSQAPKLLFHYYDKDFNNEADTPDNFQSRRPNTSFCFLDIRSPGLGDTAMYLCATSRDTSGMRKFFGPGTRLTVL.

The gene calls are TRBV27 and TRBJ2-3; 13 bases agree with TRBD2. CDR3 length: 19 amino acids. The V gene end was trimmed by 5 bases and the J gene end by 2 bases; junction bases not matched to a gene: 13. Germline CDR1 MNHEY, CDR2 SMNVEV (reference sequence). In DNA form, the CDR3 reads TGTGCCAGCAGTGACTCCCGGACTAGCGGGAGTTGGAACACAGATACGCAGTATTTT. Residues: CASSDSRTSGSWNTDTQYF.